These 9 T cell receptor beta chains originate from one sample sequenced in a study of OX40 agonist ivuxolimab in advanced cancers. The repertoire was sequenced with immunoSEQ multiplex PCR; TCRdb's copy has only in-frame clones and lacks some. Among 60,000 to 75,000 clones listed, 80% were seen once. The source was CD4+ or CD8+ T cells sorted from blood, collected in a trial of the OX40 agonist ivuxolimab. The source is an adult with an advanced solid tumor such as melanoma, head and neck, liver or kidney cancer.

CDR3 loop: CASSYTGLQGNEQFF. In DNA, the CDR3 is TGTGCCAGCAGCTACACGGGGCTGCAGGGCAATGAGCAGTTCTTC. This chain links TRBV6-5 with TRBJ2-1; D is tentatively TRBD1 or TRBD2 (5 bases each). Germline CDR1 and CDR2: MNHEY and SVGAGI. The CDR3 totals 15 residues. Trimming pared 6 bases from V and 6 bases from J, leaving 18 bases between.

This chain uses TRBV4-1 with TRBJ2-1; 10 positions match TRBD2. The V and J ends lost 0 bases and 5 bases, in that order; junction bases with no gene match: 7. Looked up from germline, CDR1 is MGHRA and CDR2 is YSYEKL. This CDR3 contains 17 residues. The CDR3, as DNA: TGCGCCAGCAGCCAAGATACTAGCGGGGCGCAGGACAATGAGCAGTTCTTC. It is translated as CASSQDTSGAQDNEQFF.

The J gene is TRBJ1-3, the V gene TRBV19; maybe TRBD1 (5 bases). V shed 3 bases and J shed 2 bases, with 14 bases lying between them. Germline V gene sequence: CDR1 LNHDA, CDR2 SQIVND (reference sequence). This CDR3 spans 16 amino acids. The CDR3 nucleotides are TGTGCCAGTAGTATGGGGCTTGGGGTAACTGGAAACACCATATATTTT. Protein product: CASSMGLGVTGNTIYF.

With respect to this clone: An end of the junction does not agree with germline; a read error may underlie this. In DNA form, the CDR3 reads TGTGCCAGCAGCCAACCCACAGCGGGGGGGCCCCAGTTGGTTTTT. Translation: CASSQPTAGGPQLVF. The genes are TRBV4-2 and TRBJ2-3; TRBD2 matches at 10 bases. Germline CDR1 is LGHNA and CDR2 is YNFKEQ. The CDR3 length is 15 residues.

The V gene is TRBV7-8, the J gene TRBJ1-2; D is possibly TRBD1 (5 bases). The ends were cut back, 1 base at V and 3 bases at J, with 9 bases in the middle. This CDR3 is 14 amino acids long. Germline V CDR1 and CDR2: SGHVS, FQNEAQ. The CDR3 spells CASSLGGGDYGYTF. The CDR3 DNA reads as TGTGCCAGCAGCTTAGGTGGGGGGGACTATGGCTACACCTTC.

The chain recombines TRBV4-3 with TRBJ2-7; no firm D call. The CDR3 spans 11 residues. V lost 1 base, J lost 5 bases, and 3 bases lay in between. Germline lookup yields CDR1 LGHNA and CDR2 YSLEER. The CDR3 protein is CASSQANEQYF. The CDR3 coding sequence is TGCGCCAGCAGCCAAGCAAACGAGCAGTACTTC.

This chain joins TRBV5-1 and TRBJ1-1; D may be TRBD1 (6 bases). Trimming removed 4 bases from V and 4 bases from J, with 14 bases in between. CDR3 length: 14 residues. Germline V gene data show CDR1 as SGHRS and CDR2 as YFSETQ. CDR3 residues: CASSDGQPGTEAFF. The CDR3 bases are TGCGCCAGCAGCGATGGACAGCCGGGCACTGAAGCTTTCTTT.

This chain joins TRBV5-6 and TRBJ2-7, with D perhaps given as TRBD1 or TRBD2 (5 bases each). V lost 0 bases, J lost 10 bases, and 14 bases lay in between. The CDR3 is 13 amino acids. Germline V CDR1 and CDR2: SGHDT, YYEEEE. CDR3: CASSLEWSGRQYF. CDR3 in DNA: TGTGCCAGCAGCTTGGAATGGTCAGGGAGACAGTACTTC.

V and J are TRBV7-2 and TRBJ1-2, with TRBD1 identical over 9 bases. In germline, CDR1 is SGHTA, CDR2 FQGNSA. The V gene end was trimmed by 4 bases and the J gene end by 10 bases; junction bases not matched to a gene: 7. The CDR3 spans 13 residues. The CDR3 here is CASSSGTGFTYTF. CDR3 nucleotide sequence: TGTGCCAGCAGCTCCGGGACAGGGTTTACCTACACCTTC. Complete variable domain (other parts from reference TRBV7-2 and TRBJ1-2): GAGVSQSPSNKVTEKGKDVELRCDPISGHTALYWYRQSLGQGLEFLIYFQGNSAPDKSGLPSDRFSAERTGGSVSTLTIQRTQQEDSAVYLCASSSGTGFTYTFGSGTRLTVV.